The entry below describes one T cell receptor (beta chain). Its antigen is undetermined. The source of the sample is a study of T cell repertoires in cytomegalovirus infection. TCRdb itself ran the reads through MiXCR, one entry per CDR3 protein. The table lists 300,000 to 400,000 distinct CDR3 sequences, 20% to 30% of them singletons. Germline-derived CDR1 and CDR2 are SGHNT and YYREEE (reference sequence). V lost 3 bases, J lost 2 bases, and 5 bases stayed unmatched. The CDR3 has 16 residues. The specimen comprised cultured PBMCs, sampled from culture after CMV antigen stimulation. The sequence came from a human donor in good health (CMV status not recorded). Some clones in this sample may be carry-over from other donors' samples. V gene TRBV5-4 combines with J gene TRBJ2-7, with 13 nucleotides matching TRBD2. Here the CDR3 reads CASSSGLAGETYEQYF. CDR3 coding DNA: TGTGCCAGCAGCTCCGGACTAGCGGGAGAGACCTACGAGCAGTACTTC.